The clone carrying this T cell receptor (beta chain) was seen only once. Although they were nominally healthy when sampled, donors likely had unrecorded immune exposures. This sample was taken from a study of cytomegalovirus exposure and HLA in healthy donors. The wider study: Genotyping showed 81% of about 370 donors falling in the Caucasian-associated ancestry cluster.

CDR3 length equals 11 residues. The ends were cut back, 6 bases at V and 14 bases at J, with 14 bases in the middle. Germline lookup yields CDR1 MNHNS and CDR2 SASEGT. PCR was performed using 60 Vbeta and 13 Jbeta primers. Sequencing was performed with immunoSEQ multiplex PCR; in TCRdb, only in-frame clones are kept and a portion is missing. The table records about 140,000 clones, roughly 75% of them present only once. The sequence was obtained from a man aged 35-49 years in good health and CMV-seropositive. This sequence joins TRBV6-1 and TRBJ2-1; possible D gene TRBD1, 6 bases. Sequencing was done on a sample of PBMCs. CDR3 DNA sequence: TGTGCCAGCAGGGGGGCCCACGGTGAGTTCTTC. It yields the protein CASRGAHGEFF.